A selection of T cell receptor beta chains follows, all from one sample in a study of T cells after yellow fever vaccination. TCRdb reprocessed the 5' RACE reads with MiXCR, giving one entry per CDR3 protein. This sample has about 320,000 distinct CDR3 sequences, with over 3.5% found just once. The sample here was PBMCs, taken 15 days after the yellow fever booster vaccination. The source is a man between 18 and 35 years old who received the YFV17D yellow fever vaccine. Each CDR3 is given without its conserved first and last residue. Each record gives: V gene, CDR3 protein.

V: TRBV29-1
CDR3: SVGDSYNEQF

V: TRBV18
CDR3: ASSPTSGGLEEQF

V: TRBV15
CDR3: ATSGLAGGQETQY

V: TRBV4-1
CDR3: ASSQSRDVYNEQF

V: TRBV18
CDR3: ASSPSKREEGYT

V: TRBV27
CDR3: ASSLSPGGEQF

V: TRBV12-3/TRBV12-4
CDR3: ASSFRAGGWEETQY

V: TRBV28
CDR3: ASSASTMGWVTQY

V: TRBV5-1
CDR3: ASSLDGRVVEYYNEQF

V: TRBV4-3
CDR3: ASSGSGGATGEQF

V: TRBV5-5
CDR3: ASSLAVGGLADTQY

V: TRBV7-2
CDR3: ASSLDESAGGPRETQY

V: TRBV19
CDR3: ATGQILFSGANVLT

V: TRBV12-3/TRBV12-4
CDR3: ASSLANLDTEAF